This T cell receptor beta chain was obtained from a study of blood T cell repertoires in COVID-19. Study details: The samples span acute and convalescent COVID-19 from the United States, Italy and Spain.

In the study's own analysis: The assay estimated nucleated cells by amplifying reference gene primers. Profiling relied on immunoSEQ multiplex PCR, and the TCRdb table lists in-frame clones only, not all of them. V and J calls and clone size are those listed in that table; D and trimming were worked out from the DNA. The data contain tens of thousands of clones, around 75% of them seen just once; the ten biggest clones take up less than 7%. Trimming took off 7 bases at V and 5 bases at J, with 21 bases between the two ends. Germline CDR1 is LNHDA and CDR2 is SQIVND (reference sequence). CDR3 length: 16 residues. Seattle patient enrollment occurred during active infection, with longitudinal follow-up thereafter.

The clonotype originates from a man in his sixties or seventies with COVID-19, enrolled during active disease. The chain couples TRBV19 to TRBJ1-5; tentative D call: TRBD1 (6 bases). Sample: peripheral blood. The CDR3 DNA reads as TGTGCCAGTAAATTAGGTGCAGGGGTGATCGATCAGCCCCAGCATTTT. Protein product: CASKLGAGVIDQPQHF.